The clone carrying this T cell receptor beta chain is a singleton in its sample. The antigen is undetermined. Sequence at one end of the junction differs from germline and may be a read error. Treatment noted: around 19 received Ad26.COV2.S at low or high dose, single or two shots; 5 received placebo; per-sample allocation not given. Day 63 following the first vaccine or placebo injection was when the samples were taken. The source of the sample is a study of Ad26.COV2.S vaccination and SARS-CoV-2 variants. Study at large: Ad26.COV2.S, an intramuscular injection, was given once or twice 56 days apart. Study outcomes and limitations: Vaccine recipients posted higher spike-specific TCR breadth than their placebo counterparts.

Germline V gene data show CDR1 as SGHRS and CDR2 as YFSETQ. The CDR3 sequence is 15 residues long. Data came from immunoSEQ multiplex PCR; TCRdb stores just in-frame clones and leaves some out. The repertoire holds approximately 400,000 clones, with roughly 80% as singletons. This rearrangement joins TRBV5-1 to TRBJ2-7; no clear D gene. This clonotype was sampled from a person between 18 and 59 years old who received the Ad26.COV2.S COVID-19 vaccine or a placebo. The source was peripheral blood, collected in a trial of Ad26.COV2.S vaccine versus placebo. In DNA, the CDR3 is TGCGCCAGCAGCTTGGGGGCGGCAAAGTCCTGCGAGCAGTACTTC. Translation: CASSLGAAKSCEQYF.